The sequence of this T cell receptor beta chain was determined in a study of cytomegalovirus exposure and HLA in healthy donors. For the study at large: Around 80 million unique TCR sequences came from HLA-typed donors in an early release.

Trimming left V 4 bases short and J 0 bases short, with 13 bases between. Germline loops: CDR1 MGHRA, CDR2 YSYEKL. The CDR3 contains 16 residues. The PCR ran on 60 Vbeta and 13 Jbeta primers. Sequencing was performed with immunoSEQ multiplex PCR; in TCRdb, only in-frame clones are kept and a portion is missing. The table has about 170,000 clones, around 80% seen once. The study's findings and limits: Later findings reportedly placed an Asian-associated ancestry cluster below the approximately 700-donor mean for N-insertions. The authors later found most CMV-associated TCR beta chains appeared HLA-restricted.

Turning to this clone: Its antigen remains unknown.

The rearrangement joins TRBV4-1 to TRBJ1-5; D not certain. Source material: PBMCs. The clonotype was recovered from a woman in her fifties or sixties in good health and CMV-seropositive. The CDR3 loop is CASSPPPFYSNQPQHF. CDR3 coding DNA: TGCGCCAGCAGCCCCCCCCCGTTCTATAGCAATCAGCCCCAGCATTTT.